This T cell receptor (beta chain) emerged from a study of regulatory T cells in long-lasting Graves disease. Study-level information: Over 5 years on antithyroid drugs plus positive TSH receptor antibodies marked Graves' disease as persistent.

The time point here: persistent/refractory GD, antithyroid drugs over 5 years with positive TRAb. PBMC RNA was the source of the TCR library. Graves' disease diagnosis followed American Thyroid Association guidelines. Details on this clonotype: What it binds is not known.

Study-wide points: Sample size was small, which may have lowered accuracy.

According to the study, TCR beta libraries were built with iRepertoire HTBI primers and CDR3-region Arm-PCR. Per the original data handling: Segment identification across samples yielded 62 TRBV and fewer than 15 TRBJ segments. MiXCR, applied by TCRdb to the multiplex PCR reads, yields one record per CDR3 protein. The authors' filters were not applied to this entry. The sample records 400,000 or so distinct CDR3 sequences, less than 25% being singletons. CDR1 and CDR2 (germline): MNHEY, SVGEGT. This CDR3 is 14 amino acids long. Trimming took 8 bases from V and 5 from J, leaving 15 bases between them. The rearrangement joins TRBV6-2 or TRBV6-3 to TRBJ1-4, with D hard to call. The sequencing here drew on peripheral blood mononuclear cells (PBMCs), taken when the disease was refractory, from a patient treated with antithyroid drugs. The sequence was collected from a female donor with Graves disease. In nucleotides, the CDR3 is TGTGCCAGCGCCGAGGACCTTACGAATGAAAAACTGTTTTTT. Translated: CASAEDLTNEKLFF.